The TCR beta chain under discussion was sequenced for a study of cytomegalovirus exposure and HLA in healthy donors. Study-level points and caveats: Reportedly, a later analysis found an Asian-associated ancestry cluster had fewer N-insertions than the approximately 670-donor mean. TCR beta V- and J-gene trimming, according to a later analysis, was linked to a missense DCLRE1C variant. Association with HLA alleles at 0.05 false discovery rate was found for 16,951 TCR beta sequences in a later analysis. Listed as cytomegalovirus-associated were approximately 160 TCR beta chains.

The PCR made use of 60 Vbeta and 13 Jbeta primers. The table came from immunoSEQ multiplex PCR; TCRdb's copy has only in-frame clones and leaves some out. Of about 170,000 clones in the sample, roughly three quarters are singletons; the top ten hold over 3%. In regard to this clone: Its antigen remains unknown.

This CDR3 has 16 residues. The V gene's germline CDR1 is MNHNY and CDR2 SVGAGI (reference sequence). Trimming shortened V by 2 bases and J by 0 bases, and 10 bases separated the two germline ends. This clonotype was obtained from a woman between 50 and 59 years old in good health and CMV-seropositive. The chain uses TRBV6-6 and TRBJ1-4, with D perhaps TRBD1 (6 bases). The sequenced material came from PBMCs. CDR3 in amino acids: CASSYMGGPTNEKLFF. CDR3 in DNA: TGTGCCAGCAGTTACATGGGGGGGCCAACTAATGAAAAACTGTTTTTT.